This T cell receptor beta chain comes out of a study of blood T cell repertoires in COVID-19. Original analysis: Reference gene primers were amplified, and this amplification served to estimate nucleated cell counts. Repertoires were generated with immunoSEQ multiplex PCR, while TCRdb's copy carries only in-frame clones and drops some. V and J calls and clone size come straight from that table; D and trimming were deduced from the DNA. Among 200,000 to 250,000 clones, about nine tenths were seen once, and the ten largest hold 3.1%. The study assigned cohorts using participant-reported clinical history. V trimming: 6 bases; J trimming: 8 bases; junction bases outside the gene matches: 7. CDR3 length: 13 residues.

The chain carries TRBV12-3 or TRBV12-4 and TRBJ2-1, with 7 nucleotides matching TRBD1. This clonotype was obtained from a woman in her fifties or sixties in a cohort exposed to, infected with or recovered from COVID-19 (not recorded which). The sample comprised PBMCs or T cells enriched from blood (not recorded which). The CDR3 loop is CASRAPQGYEQFF. CDR3 nucleotide sequence: TGTGCCAGCAGAGCTCCACAGGGGTATGAGCAGTTCTTC.